These 6 T cell receptor beta chains were all obtained from the same sample, sequenced in a study of CD8+CD57+ T cells in acquired aplastic anemia. CD8+CD57+ cell expansion, shown by flow cytometry, had occurred in the patients selected for sequencing. TCR beta VDJ and CDR3 were profiled, and genomic DNA was the template. A single record per CDR3 protein comes from TCRdb applying MiXCR to the reads. The sample holds just over 200,000 distinct CDR3 sequences, more than 55% seen once. Sequencing was carried out using sorted CD4+, CD8+, or CD8+CD57+ T cells (not recorded which) from PBMCs. The receptor set was obtained from a human donor with aplastic anemia.

This rearrangement joins TRBV2 to TRBJ2-2; D is unresolved. The CDR3 is 15 amino acids. V was trimmed by 3 bases and J by 5 bases, leaving 13 bases between them. The germline CDR1 and CDR2 sequences are SNHLY and FYNNEI. Here the CDR3 DNA reads TGTGCCAGCAGTGATAAAGCAGGCTCTACCGGGGAGCTGTTTTTT. This translates into CASSDKAGSTGELFF. Using reference TRBV2 and TRBJ2-2 for the parts outside the CDR3, the full variable domain is EPEVTQTPSHQVTQMGQEVILRCVPISNHLYFYWYRQILGQKVEFLVSFYNNEISEKSEIFDDQFSVERPDGSNFTLKIRSTKLEDSAMYFCASSDKAGSTGELFFGEGSRLTVL.

The genes are TRBV27 and TRBJ1-1; the match to TRBD1 covers 10 bases. The CDR3 extends over 16 amino acids. Germline-derived CDR1 and CDR2 are MNHEY and SMNVEV (reference sequence). The junction had 6 bases not matched to a gene; V was cut back by 0 bases and J by 5 bases. The CDR3 nucleotides read TGTGCCAGCAGTTTATCCGCCGGGACAGGGGTGACTGAAGCTTTCTTT. Protein: CASSLSAGTGVTEAFF.

V usage is TRBV4-3 and J usage is TRBJ1-6; TRBD1 agrees at 10 bases. The ends lost 4 bases at V and 10 bases at J; junction bases unmatched: 4. Germline CDR1 and CDR2: LGHNA and YSLEER. The CDR3 sequence is 14 residues long. CDR3 protein: CASSPGQGDSPLHF. The CDR3, as DNA: TGCGCCAGCAGCCCCGGACAGGGGGACTCACCCCTCCACTTT.

The chain employs TRBV5-1 and TRBJ2-7; 7 bases align to TRBD1. CDR1 is SGHRS, CDR2 YFSETQ, per germline. V lost 4 bases, J lost 3 bases, and 4 bases stayed unmatched. The CDR3 contains 13 residues. The CDR3 DNA sequence: TGCGCCAGCAGCCTAAGACAGGGCTACGAGCAGTACTTC. It is translated as CASSLRQGYEQYF. Filled out from reference TRBV5-1 and TRBJ2-7, the complete variable domain reads KAGVTQTPRYLIKTRGQQVTLSCSPISGHRSVSWYQQTPGQGLQFLFEYFSETQRNKGNFPGRFSGRQFSNSRSEMNVSTLELGDSALYLCASSLRQGYEQYFGPGTRLTVT.

The gene calls are TRBV2 and TRBJ1-5; D ambiguous. The CDR3 consists of 15 residues. V shed 6 bases and J shed 0 bases, with 12 bases lying between them. Germline lookup yields CDR1 SNHLY and CDR2 FYNNEI. CDR3 amino acids: CASRPGTNSNQPQHF. The CDR3 nucleotides read TGTGCCAGCAGACCCGGAACAAATAGCAATCAGCCCCAGCATTTT.

V gene TRBV29-1 combines with J gene TRBJ1-2; no reliable D call. Trimming shortened V by 4 bases and J by 7 bases, and 16 bases separated the two germline ends. The CDR3 has 13 amino acids. Germline V lookup: CDR1 SQVTM, CDR2 ANQGSEA. In DNA form, the CDR3 reads TGCAGCGTTGCCCCGGGGTGGGCGACTGGCTACACCTTC. It encodes CSVAPGWATGYTF. The full variable domain, its missing parts supplied by reference TRBV29-1 and TRBJ1-2, is SAVISQKPSRDICQRGTSLTIQCQVDSQVTMMFWYRQQPGQSLTLIATANQGSEATYESGFVIDKFPISRPNLTFSTLTVSNMSPEDSSIYLCSVAPGWATGYTFGSGTRLTVV.